One and the same sample provided the 24 T cell receptor beta chains below, sequenced in a study of T cell repertoires in cytomegalovirus infection (dated by TCRdb to about 2019). Read against the paper, the sample's treatment or condition label means: in vitro stimulation with specific CMV peptide epitopes to enrich CMV-specific T cells. These receptors have no known antigen. The reads were generated on an Illumina HiSeq 1500. The raw public data were reprocessed by TCRdb itself: fastp quality trimming at Q25, MiXCR clonotype calling, in-frame beta chains only. All rows with the same CDR3 protein become a single entry with the most common DNA and genes. A total of about 830,000 distinct CDR3 sequences appear in this sample, about 31% of them only once. The top ten constitute 12% of the sample. The sequenced sample was cultured CD8+ T cells from PBMCs, obtained from culture after CMV antigen stimulation. All receptors derive from a human donor in good health (CMV status not recorded). Some clones in this sample may be carry-over from other donors' samples.

V usage is TRBV20-1 and J usage is TRBJ1-1; D call uncertain. The V gene's germline CDR1 is DFQATT and CDR2 SNEGSKA (reference sequence). The CDR3 totals 11 residues. The germline V and J ends were trimmed by 2 bases and 5 bases, with 6 bases remaining between them. The DNA for the CDR3 is TGCAGTGCTAGACCCGGGACTGAAGCTTTCTTT. Encoded protein: CSARPGTEAFF.

The CDR3: CASFGRGGRNEQFF. CDR3 DNA sequence: TGTGCCAGTTTCGGAAGGGGGGGCCGGAATGAGCAGTTCTTC. The rearrangement joins TRBV28 to TRBJ2-1, with D possibly matching TRBD2 (7 bases). The V and J ends lost 9 bases and 7 bases respectively, with 19 bases between them. The CDR3 is 14 amino acids. CDR1 and CDR2 from the germline V gene are MDHEN and SYDVKM.

The chain is built from TRBV11-2 and TRBJ2-5, with 7 bases that match TRBD2. The length of the CDR3 is 18 residues. CDR1 SGHAT and CDR2 FQNNGV come from the germline V gene. J gave up 5 bases and V 3 bases, and 18 bases lay outside the gene matches. The DNA for the CDR3 is TGTGCCAGCAGCTTTGTTACCTCACTAGCGCCCCGGTCGGAGACCCAGTACTTC. Protein product: CASSFVTSLAPRSETQYF.

The genes are TRBV2 and TRBJ1-4, with D perhaps TRBD1 (5 bases). V dropped 1 base and J dropped 4 bases, with 19 bases sitting between them. This CDR3 is 18 amino acids long. In germline, CDR1 is SNHLY, CDR2 FYNNEI. CDR3 sequence: CASSEGETGHMINEKLFF. In DNA form, the CDR3 reads TGTGCCAGCAGTGAAGGAGAAACAGGCCACATGATTAATGAAAAACTGTTTTTT.

In this sample, this clonotype turned up a few times. This chain links TRBV7-9 with TRBJ1-1; unclear D gene. This CDR3 spans 15 amino acids. Trimming left V 6 bases short and J 5 bases short, with 19 bases between. Germline lookup yields CDR1 SEHNR and CDR2 FQNEAQ (reference sequence). This CDR3 reads CASRADDGRGTEAFF. The DNA for the CDR3 is TGTGCCAGCAGGGCCGATGACGGACGAGGTACTGAAGCTTTCTTT.

V gene TRBV7-9 combines with J gene TRBJ1-4; a weak D match, TRBD1 (5 bases). This CDR3 is 16 amino acids long. CDR1 and CDR2 (germline): SEHNR, FQNEAQ (reference sequence). V was trimmed by 4 bases and J by 7 bases, leaving 19 bases between them. The chain's CDR3 is CASSSWGDQASEKLFF. The CDR3 nucleotides are TGTGCCAGCAGCTCCTGGGGGGATCAAGCTAGTGAAAAACTGTTTTTT.

This clonotype showed up just a few times. The chain combines TRBV19 with TRBJ1-5; TRBD1 agrees at 9 bases. Germline V gene sequence: CDR1 LNHDA, CDR2 SQIVND (reference sequence). The CDR3 spans 18 residues. V shed 5 bases, J shed 0 bases, and the junction held 11 bases outside the gene matches. The CDR3 coding sequence is TGTGCCAGTAGTCCTTACCCGGGACAGGGTTATAGCAATCAGCCCCAGCATTTT. The encoded protein is CASSPYPGQGYSNQPQHF.

The CDR3 protein is CSALPSSRQGAHEQFF. In DNA, the CDR3 is TGCAGTGCTTTACCAAGTTCGAGACAGGGGGCCCATGAGCAGTTCTTC. The V gene is TRBV20-1, the J gene TRBJ2-1, with TRBD1 identical over 10 bases. Trimming cost V 5 bases and J 8 bases; bases outside gene matches: 15. Looked up from germline, CDR1 is DFQATT and CDR2 is SNEGSKA (reference sequence). The CDR3 spans 16 residues.

The CDR3 nucleotides read TGCAGTGTGGTGGGGGACTTGGGCTACACCTTC. This codes for CSVVGDLGYTF. The rearrangement links TRBV20-1 to TRBJ1-2; D may be TRBD1 (5 bases). This CDR3 is built from 11 residues. Germline loops: CDR1 DFQATT, CDR2 SNEGSKA (reference sequence). V dropped 7 bases and J dropped 8 bases, with 14 bases sitting between them.

This clonotype was picked up many times. The J gene is TRBJ2-1, the V gene TRBV10-3, with D possibly being TRBD1 (5 bases). Per germline, CDR1 ENHRY and CDR2 SYGVKD. V was trimmed by 7 bases and J by 6 bases, leaving 16 bases between them. The length of the CDR3 is 14 residues. CDR3 protein: CAITSPGQINEQFF. The CDR3 DNA reads as TGTGCCATCACCAGTCCAGGACAAATCAATGAGCAGTTCTTC.

The J gene is TRBJ2-1, the V gene TRBV12-3 or TRBV12-4; TRBD2 matches at 12 bases. The CDR3 spans 17 residues. The ends lost 7 bases at V and 7 bases at J; junction bases unmatched: 14. The CDR3 sequence: CASNQWPSGGVKNEQFF. The CDR3 bases are TGTGCCAGCAACCAGTGGCCTAGCGGGGGGGTTAAAAATGAGCAGTTCTTC.

This clonotype was counted a few times. This rearrangement joins TRBV7-4 to TRBJ2-1, with D perhaps assigned TRBD1 or TRBD2 (5 bases each). Germline CDR1 is SGHVT and CDR2 is SQSDAQ. This CDR3 is built from 14 residues. Between the trimmed V and J ends, which lost 1 base and 7 bases, there was a span of 11 bases. The CDR3 protein is CASSLGGPGNEQFF. DNA of the CDR3: TGTGCCAGCAGCTTAGGGGGCCCGGGGAATGAGCAGTTCTTC.

The gene calls are TRBV27 and TRBJ1-6, with TRBD1 as a possible D gene (5 bases). Germline V lookup: CDR1 MNHEY, CDR2 SMNVEV (reference sequence). This CDR3 has 14 amino acids. The ends were cut back, 7 bases at V and 11 bases at J, with 18 bases in the middle. The CDR3 nucleotides are TGTGCCAGCAAACCCGGGGCCTCGGGGGCACCCCTCCACTTT. This encodes CASKPGASGAPLHF.

This clonotype was seen a handful of times. The chain uses TRBV6-1 and TRBJ2-1; possibly TRBD1 for D (7 bases). The CDR3 consists of 16 residues. The V end was cut by 5 bases, the J end by 4 bases, with 18 bases between. Per germline, CDR1 MNHNS and CDR2 SASEGT. The CDR3 loop reads CASSFYPGGLYNEQFF. Written as DNA, the CDR3 is TGTGCCAGCAGTTTCTACCCAGGGGGACTTTACAATGAGCAGTTCTTC.

The V and J genes are TRBV29-1 and TRBJ2-1; 7 positions match TRBD1. The junction had 12 bases not matched to a gene; V was cut back by 3 bases and J by 4 bases. The CDR3 covers 16 residues. Germline values: CDR1 SQVTM, CDR2 ANQGSEA. The CDR3 reads CSVDPLTGAWYNEQFF. The CDR3 nucleotides read TGCAGCGTTGACCCTCTTACAGGGGCATGGTACAATGAGCAGTTCTTC.

This clonotype has at least ten counts. V gene TRBV7-2 combines with J gene TRBJ2-1; 11 nucleotides line up with TRBD2. J was trimmed by 2 bases and V by 4 bases; bases with no gene match: 4. The germline V gene encodes CDR1 SGHTA and CDR2 FQGNSA. The CDR3 covers 16 residues. The CDR3 coding sequence is TGTGCCAGCAGCTCATCTAGCGGGGGGACCTACAATGAGCAGTTCTTC. It is translated as CASSSSSGGTYNEQFF.

The CDR3 DNA reads TGTGCCAGCAGCCCGCGACTAGCGGAACAAGAGACCCAGTACTTC. Its translation is CASSPRLAEQETQYF. This sequence joins TRBV7-9 and TRBJ2-5, with 9 bases fitting TRBD2. CDR1 and CDR2 from the germline V gene are SEHNR and FQNEAQ (reference sequence). The length of the CDR3 is 15 residues. V dropped 5 bases and J dropped 2; count of bases not matched to a gene: 6.

This clonotype has just a few counts. The chain has TRBV6-1 and TRBJ2-6; D may correspond to TRBD1 or TRBD2 (5 bases each). This CDR3 is built from 18 residues. Germline CDR1 and CDR2: MNHNS and SASEGT. Deletions cut 1 base from V and 2 bases from J, with 15 bases between. The CDR3 loop reads CASSEGPGWGTGANVLTF. The CDR3 DNA reads TGTGCCAGCAGTGAAGGCCCCGGGTGGGGGACTGGGGCCAACGTCCTGACTTTC.

The rearrangement links TRBV7-9 to TRBJ2-7; D may be TRBD1 (6 bases). With 3 bases removed from V and 1 base from J, the gap between germline ends came to 13 bases. This CDR3 spans 15 amino acids. Germline assignment: CDR1 SEHNR and CDR2 FQNEAQ (reference sequence). CDR3 nucleotides: TGTGCCAGCAGCTTTTCAGGGGAAGGTTCCTACGAGCAGTACTTC. Protein: CASSFSGEGSYEQYF. The full variable domain, in which reference TRBV7-9 and TRBJ2-7 provide the parts outside the CDR3, is DTGVSQNPRHKITKRGQNVTFRCDPISEHNRLYWYRQTLGQGPEFLTYFQNEAQLEKSRLLSDRFSAERPKGSFSTLEIQRTEQGDSAMYLCASSFSGEGSYEQYFGPGTRLTVT.

This clonotype was detected once. The chain has TRBV6-6 and TRBJ2-2; 8 bases line up with TRBD2. In germline, CDR1 is MNHNY, CDR2 SVGAGI (reference sequence). The trim removed 5 bases at V and 1 base at J, leaving 9 bases unmatched. The CDR3 is 17 amino acids. The CDR3 DNA sequence: TGTGCCAGCAGTACGGGAGGGGGACTAGTGAACACCGGGGAGCTGTTTTTT. It yields the protein CASSTGGGLVNTGELFF.

The genes are TRBV10-3 and TRBJ2-2, with unresolved D. The CDR3 spans 13 residues. Germline-derived CDR1 and CDR2 are ENHRY and SYGVKD. In nucleotides, the CDR3 is TGTGCTAAGGTTCCCGGGCACACCGGGGAGCTGTTTTTT. It specifies CAKVPGHTGELFF.

This clonotype was counted once. CDR3 sequence reads: CASSGRDRLTGELFF. The CDR3 DNA reads TGTGCCAGCAGCGGACGGGACCGACTCACCGGGGAGCTGTTTTTT. The rearrangement joins TRBV7-8 to TRBJ2-2; the D gene could be TRBD1 or TRBD2 (5 bases each). Germline V gene sequence: CDR1 SGHVS, CDR2 FQNEAQ. Trimming stripped 5 bases from V and 4 bases from J, with 14 bases between. This CDR3 is built from 15 residues.

This clonotype was recorded a few times. The chain links TRBV5-8 to TRBJ2-3; tentative D call: TRBD2 (6 bases). V dropped 6 bases and J dropped 5 bases, with 16 bases sitting between them. Germline CDR1 and CDR2: SGHTS and YDEGEE. This CDR3 is built from 14 residues. The CDR3 coding sequence is TGTGCCAGCACCTTTACAGCCGGGGGAGATACGCAGTATTTT. Residues: CASTFTAGGDTQYF.

The rearrangement links TRBV7-6 to TRBJ1-2, with a possible D match to TRBD1 (6 bases). Per germline, CDR1 SGHVS and CDR2 FNYEAQ. V was cut by 5 bases and J by 0 bases, with 19 bases left in between. This CDR3 contains 17 residues. The CDR3 DNA reads as TGTGCCAGCAGCGCCTATACAGGGTTTAAAGCTAACTATGGCTACACCTTC. It is translated as CASSAYTGFKANYGYTF. Drawing the rest from reference TRBV7-6 and TRBJ1-2, the complete variable domain is GAGVSQSPRYKVTKRGQDVALRCDPISGHVSLYWYRQALGQGPEFLTYFNYEAQQDKSGLPNDRFSAERPEGSISTLTIQRTEQRDSAMYRCASSAYTGFKANYGYTFGSGTRLTVV.